Listed here are 6 T cell receptor beta chains from one sample, sequenced in a study of T cell responses to AZD1222 COVID-19 vaccine. Produced via immunoSEQ multiplex PCR; TCRdb's table is partial and in-frame only. This sample carries 150,000 to 160,000 clones, around 90% of them seen once, and the ten largest clones take 3% to 3.5%. The sample here was peripheral blood, taken on day 0 of AZD1222 vaccination. The receptors shown here come from an adult in good health.

The CDR3 is CASSAGLASGNTIYF. The CDR3, as DNA: TGTGCCAGCAGCGCGGGACTGGCCTCTGGAAACACCATATATTTT. The chain links TRBV5-4 to TRBJ1-3, with a tentative D call TRBD1 (5 bases). The CDR3 covers 15 residues. V was shortened by 4 bases and J by 0 bases, with 11 bases between the two germline ends. Germline V gene data show CDR1 as SGHNT and CDR2 as YYREEE (reference sequence).

This chain connects TRBV6-5 to TRBJ1-5; 12 positions match TRBD1. This CDR3 region has 13 residues. V shed 7 bases, J shed 7 bases, and the junction held 2 bases outside the gene matches. CDR1 MNHEY and CDR2 SVGAGI come from the germline V gene. CDR3: CASTGTGGQPQHF. CDR3 coding DNA: TGTGCCAGCACGGGGACAGGGGGCCAGCCCCAGCATTTT.

This clone was counted a single time. The gene calls are TRBV4-2 and TRBJ1-2; 7 nucleotides match TRBD1. The V gene's germline CDR1 is LGHNA and CDR2 YNFKEQ. V dropped 0 bases and J dropped 8; count of bases not matched to a gene: 9. This CDR3 is built from 15 residues. The CDR3 region has the DNA TGTGCCAGCAGCCAAGAGGGGGGACAGAGAGGAGGCTACACCTTC. Translated: CASSQEGGQRGGYTF.

CDR3 region: CASSPWTENNEQFF. The CDR3 DNA sequence: TGTGCCAGCTCACCGTGGACAGAGAACAATGAGCAGTTCTTC. This chain uses TRBV18 with TRBJ2-1, with D possibly TRBD1 on 6 matching bases. The CDR3 has 14 residues. CDR1 KGHSH and CDR2 LQKENI come from the germline V gene. Deletions cut 3 bases from V and 5 bases from J, with 11 bases between.

The chain links TRBV5-4 to TRBJ2-1, with D hard to call. This CDR3 comprises 14 residues. With 4 bases removed from V and 0 bases from J, the gap between germline ends came to 8 bases. Germline V CDR1 and CDR2: SGHNT, YYREEE (reference sequence). The CDR3 here is CASSPGPSYNEQFF. The CDR3, as DNA: TGTGCCAGCAGCCCTGGTCCCTCCTACAATGAGCAGTTCTTC.

The chain couples TRBV14 to TRBJ2-7; perhaps TRBD1 as D (6 bases). The V end was cut by 2 bases, the J end by 3 bases, with 14 bases between. Germline V gene lookup returns CDR1 SGHDN and CDR2 FVKESK. The CDR3 spans 15 residues. CDR3 DNA: TGTGCCAGCAGCCAACGGTTCAGGGGCTTCTACGAGCAGTACTTC. Encoded protein: CASSQRFRGFYEQYF.